The present entry profiles one T cell receptor beta chain with its context. The CDR3 consists of 12 residues. V was pared by 6 bases and J by 9 bases, with 12 bases between. The data stem from a study of blood T cell repertoires in COVID-19. Sequencing used immunoSEQ multiplex PCR; TCRdb keeps in-frame clones, though not all of them. The sample consists of roughly 280,000 clones, around 90% of them appearing once. The genes are TRBV12-3 or TRBV12-4 and TRBJ2-1; possibly TRBD2 for D (6 bases). The source material was PBMCs or T cells enriched from blood (not recorded which). The sequence derives from a woman between 25 and 40 years old with acute COVID-19. DNA for the CDR3: TGTGCCAGCAGGGGACTCCCACTTGAGCAGTTCTTC. Its translation: CASRGLPLEQFF.